This T cell receptor beta chain was documented in a study of a mutant IDH1 vaccine in newly diagnosed glioma. Overall study context: Before enrollment, the patients had been treated with radiotherapy alone, temozolomide alone, or both together. Most of them had received both.

Time point in this sample: baseline, week 1 (first vaccination visit). Indicated treatment: pre-vaccination baseline after standard-of-care therapy. Profiling relied on immunoSEQ multiplex PCR, and the TCRdb table lists in-frame clones only, not all of them. This sample has about 98,000 clones; about 90% occur once, and the top ten carry less than 0.65%. The sequence was obtained from a woman aged 45-65 years with glioma. The specimen was PBMCs, collected from a glioma patient treated with radiotherapy, temozolomide or both.

The CDR3 sequence: CASSGGRTTGEQYF. Written as DNA, the CDR3 is TGTGCCAGCAGTGGGGGACGGACGACCGGCGAGCAGTACTTC. V gene TRBV28 combines with J gene TRBJ2-7; D tentatively fits TRBD1 or TRBD2 (5 bases each). Germline values: CDR1 MDHEN, CDR2 SYDVKM. Trimming took off 5 bases at V and 6 bases at J, with 17 bases between the two ends. There are 14 residues in the CDR3. The full variable domain, with the rest looked up from reference TRBV28 and TRBJ2-7, is DVKVTQSSRYLVKRTGEKVFLECVQDMDHENMFWYRQDPGLGLRLIYFSYDVKMKEKGDIPEGYSVSREKKERFSLILESASTNQTSMYLCASSGGRTTGEQYFGPGTRLTVT.